Below are 30 T cell receptor beta chains sequenced from a single sample in a study of blood T cell repertoires in COVID-19. Sequencing used immunoSEQ multiplex PCR; TCRdb keeps in-frame clones, though not all of them. Among roughly 90,000 clones, approximately 87% were seen once, and the ten largest hold approximately 1%. Material: peripheral blood. Receptors originate from a human donor in a cohort sampled during active COVID-19.

The V and J genes are TRBV30 and TRBJ1-5; 10 nucleotides agree with TRBD1. Trimming removed 4 bases from V and 3 bases from J; junction bases left unmatched: 9. CDR1 GTSNPN and CDR2 SVGIG come from the germline V gene (reference sequence). The CDR3 runs to 16 residues. CDR3 sequence: CAWTRTGGDINQPQHF. Written as DNA, the CDR3 is TGTGCCTGGACCCGGACAGGGGGTGATATCAATCAGCCCCAGCATTTT.

The V and J genes are TRBV10-1 and TRBJ2-2; TRBD2 matches at 11 bases. Looked up from germline, CDR1 is WNHNN and CDR2 is SYGVQD (reference sequence). Trimming took 3 bases from V and 0 from J; bases not matched to a gene: 6. This CDR3 has 18 residues. The CDR3 DNA reads TGCGCCAGCAGTGAAACTAGCGGGAGAGGAACGAACACCGGGGAGCTGTTTTTT. Residues: CASSETSGRGTNTGELFF.

V usage is TRBV4-1 and J usage is TRBJ2-3, with 7 bases matching TRBD2. The CDR3 consists of 18 residues. The V gene's germline CDR1 is MGHRA and CDR2 YSYEKL. V dropped 1 base and J dropped 1; count of bases not matched to a gene: 11. CDR3 in amino acids: CASSQVPPSSGRTDTQYF. The CDR3 DNA sequence: TGCGCCAGCAGCCAAGTACCCCCATCTAGCGGTCGCACAGATACGCAGTATTTT.

The chain recombines TRBV4-1 with TRBJ2-1, with D possibly matching TRBD2 (5 bases). The CDR3 totals 12 residues. The V end lost 3 bases, the J end lost 7 bases, and 7 bases lay between the germline ends. CDR1 is MGHRA, CDR2 YSYEKL, per germline. In nucleotides, the CDR3 is TGCGCCAGCAGCCAGACGGGAAATGAGCAGTTCTTC. It specifies CASSQTGNEQFF.

The chain employs TRBV2 and TRBJ2-5; a possible D gene is TRBD1 (5 bases). The CDR3 totals 12 residues. Germline V CDR1 and CDR2: SNHLY, FYNNEI. V was shortened by 6 bases and J by 5 bases, with 10 bases between the two germline ends. CDR3 residues: CASRGQAETQYF. For the CDR3, the DNA is TGTGCCAGCAGGGGGCAGGCGGAGACCCAGTACTTC.

The chain has TRBV30 and TRBJ1-5; D might be TRBD1 (5 bases). CDR3 length: 14 amino acids. The V end lost 2 bases, the J end lost 4 bases, and 12 bases lay between the germline ends. Looked up from germline, CDR1 is GTSNPN and CDR2 is SVGIG (reference sequence). The CDR3 is CAWSWGVGNQPQHF. The CDR3 region has the DNA TGTGCCTGGAGTTGGGGGGTAGGAAATCAGCCCCAGCATTTT.

This sequence joins TRBV3-1 (or the pseudogene TRBV3-2) and TRBJ2-1; maybe TRBD2 (5 bases). This CDR3 spans 16 amino acids. Per the germline V gene, CDR1 is LGHDT and CDR2 is YNNKEL (reference sequence). Trimming left V 0 bases short and J 5 bases short, with 14 bases between. This CDR3 reads CASSQEGSLGNNEQFF. As DNA, the CDR3 is TGTGCCAGCAGCCAAGAGGGCTCCCTCGGGAACAATGAGCAGTTCTTC.

This chain joins TRBV6-5 and TRBJ2-7; 16 bases agree with TRBD2. V lost 7 bases to trimming and J lost 13 bases; unmatched junction nucleotides: 7. This CDR3 has 13 amino acids. Per germline, CDR1 MNHEY and CDR2 SVGAGI. CDR3 region: CASTPGLAGGHYF. The CDR3 bases are TGTGCCAGCACCCCGGGACTAGCGGGAGGGCACTACTTC.

The rearrangement joins TRBV14 to TRBJ2-1, with 15 bases lining up with TRBD2. The CDR3 extends over 16 amino acids. In germline, CDR1 is SGHDN, CDR2 FVKESK. The ends lost 4 bases at V and 7 bases at J; junction bases unmatched: 5. CDR3 loop: CASSPGLAGGKNEQFF. In DNA, the CDR3 is TGTGCCAGCAGCCCGGGACTAGCGGGAGGTAAAAATGAGCAGTTCTTC.

The chain uses TRBV30 and TRBJ2-5; 9 nucleotides line up with TRBD1. Germline loops: CDR1 GTSNPN, CDR2 SVGIG (reference sequence). J lost 7 bases, V lost 2 bases, and 8 bases had no gene match. This CDR3 has 14 amino acids. The CDR3 region is CAWSRTGAGGTQYF. The CDR3 coding sequence is TGTGCCTGGAGTAGGACAGGGGCCGGAGGGACCCAGTACTTC.

The chain combines TRBV2 with TRBJ2-2; TRBD2 might be the D (6 bases). The CDR3 sequence is 13 residues long. Germline V gene data show CDR1 as SNHLY and CDR2 as FYNNEI. Trimming removed 10 bases at V and 4 bases at J, with 13 bases between. CDR3 bases: TGTGCCACCTTAGCGGCTTTCACCGGGGAGCTGTTTTTT. It yields the protein CATLAAFTGELFF.

V usage is TRBV24-1 and J usage is TRBJ2-1; tentatively, D is TRBD2 (7 bases). Trimming stripped 0 bases from V and 4 bases from J, with 12 bases between. This CDR3 is built from 16 residues. CDR1 and CDR2 (germline): KGHDR, SFDVKD. The CDR3 region is CATSDLRGGSYNEQFF. In nucleotides, the CDR3 is TGTGCCACCAGTGATTTGAGGGGGGGCTCTTACAATGAGCAGTTCTTC.

The genes are TRBV28 and TRBJ1-2; D is undetermined. Per germline, CDR1 MDHEN and CDR2 SYDVKM. V was pared by 9 bases and J by 7 bases, with 9 bases between. The length of the CDR3 is 10 residues. The CDR3 reads CASGTIGYTF. For the CDR3, the DNA is TGTGCCAGTGGCACTATTGGCTACACCTTC.

A word on this clone: The identical CDR3 is also encoded by other nucleotide sequences in the sample. The chain uses TRBV3-1 (or the pseudogene TRBV3-2) and TRBJ1-1; D might be TRBD1 (6 bases). CDR1 LGHDT and CDR2 YNNKEL come from the germline V gene (reference sequence). V gave up 4 bases and J gave up 6 bases, with 12 bases separating them. This CDR3 region has 13 residues. The CDR3 reads CASSPQGGAEAFF. CDR3 coding DNA: TGTGCCAGCAGCCCCCAAGGGGGGGCTGAAGCTTTCTTT.

This chain uses TRBV18 with TRBJ1-5, with 7 positions matching TRBD1. Trimming removed 3 bases from V and 4 bases from J; junction bases left unmatched: 3. Germline lookup yields CDR1 KGHSH and CDR2 LQKENI. This CDR3 contains 14 residues. CDR3 region: CASSPRQGNQPQHF. CDR3 DNA: TGTGCCAGCTCACCGAGACAGGGAAATCAGCCCCAGCATTTT.

The sample holds one count of this clone. V and J are TRBV19 and TRBJ1-5, with TRBD1 as a possible D gene (5 bases). The V gene's germline CDR1 is LNHDA and CDR2 SQIVND (reference sequence). Trimming removed 7 bases from V and 4 bases from J, with 20 bases in between. CDR3 length: 16 amino acids. The CDR3 loop is CASKDQGLWGNQPQHF. CDR3 sequence (DNA): TGTGCCAGTAAAGATCAGGGATTATGGGGAAATCAGCCCCAGCATTTT.

The chain carries TRBV27 and TRBJ1-6; weak D call: TRBD1 (6 bases). The CDR3 consists of 15 residues. Germline V CDR1 and CDR2: MNHEY, SMNVEV (reference sequence). V was trimmed by 6 bases and J by 0 bases, leaving 9 bases between them. The DNA for the CDR3 is TGTGCCAGCAGACTAGGGGGCTCCTATAATTCACCCCTCCACTTT. Amino acid sequence: CASRLGGSYNSPLHF.

This rearrangement joins TRBV18 to TRBJ1-1; D gene ambiguous. The V gene's germline CDR1 is KGHSH and CDR2 LQKENI. The CDR3 extends over 16 amino acids. The V gene lost 3 bases and the J gene lost 4 bases, with 18 bases spanning the gap. CDR3 protein: CASSPQAEKIGTEAFF. CDR3 DNA sequence: TGTGCCAGCTCACCGCAGGCAGAAAAAATTGGCACTGAAGCTTTCTTT.

The chain combines TRBV6-5 with TRBJ2-7, with TRBD1 identical over 8 bases. V trimming: 5 bases; J trimming: 12 bases; junction bases outside the gene matches: 9. CDR1 and CDR2 (germline): MNHEY, SVGAGI. This CDR3 is 12 amino acids long. Here the CDR3 reads CASSLDRGGRYF. In nucleotides, the CDR3 is TGTGCCAGCAGTCTCGACAGGGGCGGGCGGTACTTC.

The chain carries TRBV4-2 and TRBJ2-5, with 9 positions matching TRBD1. The CDR3 has 14 residues. V lost 1 base, J lost 4 bases, and 1 base stayed unmatched. Germline CDR1 LGHNA, CDR2 YNFKEQ. The CDR3 sequence: CASSQGGQGETQYF. Written as DNA, the CDR3 is TGTGCCAGCAGCCAAGGGGGACAGGGAGAGACCCAGTACTTC.

The V and J genes are TRBV10-3 and TRBJ2-3, with 9 bases fitting TRBD1. The CDR3 totals 13 residues. Germline lookup yields CDR1 ENHRY and CDR2 SYGVKD. Germline trimming cut 10 bases from V and 3 bases from J; bases unmatched to any gene: 5. CDR3 coding DNA: TGTGCCACCGGACAGGGGCCGACAGATACGCAGTATTTT. Translation gives CATGQGPTDTQYF.

This clone was counted once. The V call is TRBV13, the J call TRBJ2-7; TRBD1 agrees at 8 bases. Germline assignment: CDR1 PRHDT and CDR2 FYEKMQ (reference sequence). With V trimmed by 4 bases and J by 5 bases, 7 bases remained unmatched. The CDR3 length is 14 residues. CDR3 loop: CASSWDRSQDEQYF. The CDR3 bases are TGTGCCAGCAGCTGGGACAGGTCCCAGGACGAGCAGTACTTC.

The chain links TRBV7-3 to TRBJ2-2; 9 nucleotides line up with TRBD2. Germline V gives CDR1 SGHTA, CDR2 FQGTGA. With V trimmed by 5 bases and J by 1 base, 5 bases remained unmatched. The CDR3 extends over 16 amino acids. The CDR3 sequence: CASSLATSGNTGELFF. As DNA, the CDR3 is TGTGCCAGCAGCCTCGCGACTAGCGGGAACACCGGGGAGCTGTTTTTT.

This chain links TRBV5-4 with TRBJ2-7, with TRBD1 matching over 9 bases. This CDR3 has 19 amino acids. The germline gives CDR1 SGHNT, CDR2 YYREEE (reference sequence). V lost 0 bases, J lost 6 bases, and 19 bases stayed unmatched. In DNA, the CDR3 is TGTGCCAGCAGCTTGGCGTTTGGACAGGGGCGGTTACTACCCACCGAGCAGTACTTC. Translating it yields CASSLAFGQGRLLPTEQYF. Combining the CDR3 with reference TRBV5-4 and TRBJ2-7 gives the whole variable domain ETGVTQSPTHLIKTRGQQVTLRCSSQSGHNTVSWYQQALGQGPQFIFQYYREEENGRGNFPPRFSGLQFPNYSSELNVNALELDDSALYLCASSLAFGQGRLLPTEQYFGPGTRLTVT.

The J gene is TRBJ1-3, the V gene TRBV10-3; D not certain. Germline V CDR1 and CDR2: ENHRY, SYGVKD. With 4 bases removed from V and 4 bases from J, the gap between germline ends came to 8 bases. CDR3 size: 13 residues. The CDR3 region is CAISASQGNTIYF. The DNA of the CDR3 is TGTGCCATCAGTGCTTCCCAGGGAAACACCATATATTTT.

The rearrangement joins TRBV27 to TRBJ1-4; 10 bases match TRBD1. The CDR3 is made up of 18 amino acids. The germline gives CDR1 MNHEY, CDR2 SMNVEV (reference sequence). The J segment lost 8 bases and the V segment lost 5 bases, leaving 17 bases of the junction unmatched. Here the CDR3 DNA reads TGTGCCAGCAGTCCGTCACCCCTAGCGGGACAGGGGTCAGAAAAACTGTTTTTT. It yields the protein CASSPSPLAGQGSEKLFF.

The chain recombines TRBV5-8 with TRBJ1-3; D unclear. Germline lookup yields CDR1 SGHTS and CDR2 YDEGEE. Trimming shortened V by 1 base and J by 0 bases, and 11 bases separated the two germline ends. This CDR3 spans 16 amino acids. Here the CDR3 reads CASSLNTVSSGNTIYF. DNA of the CDR3: TGTGCCAGCAGCTTGAACACCGTATCCTCTGGAAACACCATATATTTT.

The J gene is TRBJ1-3, the V gene TRBV5-3; 8 bases map to TRBD1. TRBV5-3 is an open reading frame, and its role is uncertain. V shed 4 bases, J shed 6 bases, and the junction held 6 bases outside the gene matches. CDR3 length equals 14 residues. CDR3 residues: CARSPGTGQNTIYF. The CDR3 region has the DNA TGTGCCAGAAGCCCTGGGACAGGTCAAAACACCATATATTTT.

The chain has TRBV11-2 and TRBJ1-3, with D hard to call. Per germline, CDR1 SGHAT and CDR2 FQNNGV. V was shortened by 3 bases and J by 0 bases, with 6 bases between the two germline ends. The CDR3 has 14 residues. CDR3 loop: CASSFERSGNTIYF. CDR3 in DNA: TGTGCCAGCAGCTTCGAGCGCTCTGGAAACACCATATATTTT.

V is TRBV5-1 and J is TRBJ2-7; a possible D gene is TRBD1 (5 bases). CDR1 and CDR2 (germline): SGHRS, YFSETQ. V dropped 2 bases and J dropped 0 bases, with 9 bases sitting between them. This CDR3 is 14 amino acids long. The DNA of the CDR3 is TGCGCCAGCAGCTTAACGCAGGGCTCCTACGAGCAGTACTTC. The encoded protein is CASSLTQGSYEQYF. Full variable domain (missing parts from reference TRBV5-1 and TRBJ2-7): KAGVTQTPRYLIKTRGQQVTLSCSPISGHRSVSWYQQTPGQGLQFLFEYFSETQRNKGNFPGRFSGRQFSNSRSEMNVSTLELGDSALYLCASSLTQGSYEQYFGPGTRLTVT.